The 15 T cell receptor beta chains presented below share a single source sample, sequenced in a study of blood T cell repertoires in COVID-19. TCRdb's table, derived via immunoSEQ multiplex PCR, lists solely in-frame clones and lacks some. The table records 300,000 to 400,000 clones, approximately 86% of them present only once. Source material: PBMCs or T cells enriched from blood (not recorded which). Receptors originate from a woman in her thirties or forties with acute COVID-19.

The chain uses TRBV9 and TRBJ2-3; 7 positions match TRBD2. The CDR3 covers 16 residues. CDR1 is SGDLS, CDR2 YYNGEE, per germline. V lost 0 bases and J lost 5; bases outside the gene matches: 9. The CDR3 here is CASSVVGGGPKDTQYF. CDR3 in DNA: TGTGCCAGCAGCGTAGTTGGGGGAGGGCCGAAAGATACGCAGTATTTT.

This clone was recorded only once. The V call is TRBV4-2, the J call TRBJ1-2; D might be TRBD1 (5 bases). The ends were cut back, 3 bases at V and 7 bases at J, with 9 bases in the middle. CDR1 is LGHNA and CDR2 is YNFKEQ in the germline V gene. The CDR3 sequence is 12 residues long. CDR3: CASSHGTGGYTF. CDR3 nucleotide sequence: TGTGCCAGCAGCCACGGGACTGGTGGCTACACCTTC.

Note on this clone: Other DNA sequences in this sample translate to the same CDR3. The chain carries TRBV7-9 and TRBJ2-1; D call uncertain. This CDR3 region has 14 residues. Germline lookup yields CDR1 SEHNR and CDR2 FQNEAQ (reference sequence). The ends were cut back, 5 bases at V and 0 bases at J, with 8 bases in the middle. The CDR3 sequence is CASSLSVSYNEQFF. The CDR3 region has the DNA TGTGCCAGCAGCCTGTCGGTCTCCTACAATGAGCAGTTCTTC.

The chain carries TRBV28 and TRBJ1-1, with TRBD1 identical over 7 bases. Germline CDR1 and CDR2: MDHEN and SYDVKM. The CDR3 covers 18 residues. V dropped 6 bases and J dropped 5; count of bases not matched to a gene: 21. The CDR3 nucleotides read TGTGCCAGCAGCTCGGGCCAGGGGGTTGTAACGTTGGTGACTGAAGCTTTCTTT. Its protein is CASSSGQGVVTLVTEAFF.

CDR3 nucleotides: TGTGCCAGCAGTGACCGGGACAGCTCCTACGAGCAGTACTTC. Translated, it gives CASSDRDSSYEQYF. V usage is TRBV6-1 and J usage is TRBJ2-7; TRBD1 matches at 7 bases. Germline trimming cut 3 bases from V and 0 bases from J; bases unmatched to any gene: 2. The CDR3 totals 14 residues. Germline assignment: CDR1 MNHNS and CDR2 SASEGT.

The CDR3: CASSQDSTTTGGHQPQHF. The DNA for the CDR3 is TGCGCCAGCAGCCAAGATTCCACAACTACAGGGGGTCATCAGCCCCAGCATTTT. The chain couples TRBV4-3 to TRBJ1-5, with 8 bases aligning to TRBD1. The germline V gene has CDR1 LGHNA and CDR2 YSLEER. J was trimmed by 5 bases and V by 0 bases; bases with no gene match: 12. The CDR3 length is 18 residues.

The chain employs TRBV10-3 and TRBJ1-1; TRBD1 agrees at 7 bases. This CDR3 is built from 13 residues. Germline V gene lookup returns CDR1 ENHRY and CDR2 SYGVKD. V lost 9 bases and J lost 0; bases outside the gene matches: 4. The CDR3 loop reads CAINRGMNTEAFF. CDR3 nucleotides: TGTGCCATTAACAGGGGAATGAACACTGAAGCTTTCTTT.

The chain is built from TRBV4-3 and TRBJ2-2; D possibly corresponds to TRBD2 (5 bases). Trimming shortened V by 0 bases and J by 4 bases, and 24 bases separated the two germline ends. The CDR3 contains 20 residues. In germline, CDR1 is LGHNA, CDR2 YSLEER. CDR3 in DNA: TGCGCCAGCAGCCAAGAAGTATCTTGGCGGGTAATGTCGGGCACCGGGGAGCTGTTTTTT. Protein: CASSQEVSWRVMSGTGELFF.

The V gene is TRBV7-2, the J gene TRBJ2-7; 9 positions match TRBD1. Germline lookup yields CDR1 SGHTA and CDR2 FQGNSA. The length of the CDR3 is 15 residues. Trimming removed 2 bases from V and 5 bases from J; junction bases left unmatched: 7. The CDR3: CASSLYSGTGNEQYF. CDR3 bases: TGTGCCAGCAGCTTATACTCTGGGACAGGGAACGAGCAGTACTTC.

This chain uses TRBV7-2 with TRBJ2-1; maybe TRBD2 (5 bases). This CDR3 contains 17 residues. CDR1 and CDR2 (germline): SGHTA, FQGNSA. V was shortened by 3 bases and J by 4 bases, with 19 bases between the two germline ends. The CDR3 protein is CASSLLYGGSIYNEQFF. The CDR3 coding sequence is TGTGCCAGCAGCTTGCTTTATGGAGGTAGTATTTACAATGAGCAGTTCTTC.

This clone is a singleton in its sample. V usage is TRBV7-9 and J usage is TRBJ2-3; 9 bases fit TRBD1. Per germline, CDR1 SEHNR and CDR2 FQNEAQ (reference sequence). V lost 5 bases to trimming and J lost 7 bases; unmatched junction nucleotides: 10. CDR3 length: 15 residues. CDR3 region: CASSQRTGVANTQYF. In DNA form, the CDR3 reads TGTGCCAGCAGCCAGAGGACAGGGGTAGCAAATACGCAGTATTTT.

The gene calls are TRBV4-3 and TRBJ2-5; 9 nucleotides align to TRBD2. Trimming removed 3 bases from V and 2 bases from J; junction bases left unmatched: 7. Germline CDR1 LGHNA, CDR2 YSLEER. The CDR3 extends over 16 amino acids. CDR3 loop: CASSQTVAGAQETQYF. Written as DNA, the CDR3 is TGCGCCAGCAGCCAGACCGTAGCGGGGGCTCAAGAGACCCAGTACTTC.

The chain combines TRBV14 with TRBJ2-5; D is perhaps TRBD2 (6 bases). Trimming took 4 bases from V and 2 from J, leaving 17 bases between them. The CDR3 consists of 16 residues. In germline, CDR1 is SGHDN, CDR2 FVKESK. The CDR3 nucleotides are TGTGCCAGCAGCCCACCAAGAGTTGGGGGGCAAGAGACCCAGTACTTC. It translates to CASSPPRVGGQETQYF.

The CDR3 loop reads CATYGFPDRGQRNIQYF. DNA of the CDR3: TGTGCCACCTATGGTTTCCCTGACAGGGGACAACGAAACATTCAGTACTTC. The chain links TRBV24-1 to TRBJ2-4, with 8 bases matching TRBD1. The length of the CDR3 is 17 residues. Germline-derived CDR1 and CDR2 are KGHDR and SFDVKD. The junction had 18 bases not matched to a gene; V was cut back by 9 bases and J by 6 bases.

The chain couples TRBV5-5 to TRBJ2-1, with D possibly being TRBD1 (5 bases). The CDR3 extends over 14 amino acids. V was shortened by 2 bases and J by 3 bases, with 9 bases between the two germline ends. CDR1 and CDR2 (germline): SGHKS, YYEKEE (reference sequence). CDR3: CASSFRQNYNEQFF. The CDR3 DNA follows: TGTGCCAGCAGCTTCCGACAGAACTACAATGAGCAGTTCTTC.